This TCR beta chain derives from a study of cytotoxic CD8 clonotypes in ibrutinib-treated CLL. Background on the study: Investigators collected response samples after a median approximately twelve months of treatment, range 6 to 36.

Of note for this clone: Its antigen is currently unknown.

Clones were sequenced by immunoSEQ multiplex PCR, and TCRdb holds only the in-frame ones, with some missing. Among roughly 49,000 clones listed, around 78% were seen once. Whole-study findings and limits: Public clonotypes occurred uncommonly; on treatment, they contracted or remained stable.

This specimen was PBMCs, taken after 24 months of ibrutinib treatment. This clonotype was sampled from a human donor with chronic lymphocytic leukemia.

The chain's CDR3 is CASSLDAGRWETQYF. The DNA for the CDR3 is TGTGCCAGCAGCTTAGATGCGGGTAGATGGGAGACCCAGTACTTC. This sequence joins TRBV11-2 and TRBJ2-5; a weak D match, TRBD2 (5 bases). CDR3 size: 15 residues. Germline V CDR1 and CDR2: SGHAT, FQNNGV. The V end lost 0 bases, the J end lost 5 bases, and 13 bases lay between the germline ends.